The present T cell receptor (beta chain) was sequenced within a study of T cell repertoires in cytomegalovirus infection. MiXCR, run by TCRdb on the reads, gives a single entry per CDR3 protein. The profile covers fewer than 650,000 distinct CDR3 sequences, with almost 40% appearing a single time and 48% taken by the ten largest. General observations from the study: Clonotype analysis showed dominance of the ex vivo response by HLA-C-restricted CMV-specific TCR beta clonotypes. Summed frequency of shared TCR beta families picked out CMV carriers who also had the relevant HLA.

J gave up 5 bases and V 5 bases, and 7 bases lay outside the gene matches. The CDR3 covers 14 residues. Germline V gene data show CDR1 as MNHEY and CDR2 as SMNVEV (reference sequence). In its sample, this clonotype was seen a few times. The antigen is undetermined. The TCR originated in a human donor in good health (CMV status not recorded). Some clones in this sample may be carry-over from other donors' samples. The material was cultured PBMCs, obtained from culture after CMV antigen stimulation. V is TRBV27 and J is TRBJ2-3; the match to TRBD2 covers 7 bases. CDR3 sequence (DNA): TGTGCCAGCAGTCCCTGGACTAGAATAGATACGCAGTATTTT. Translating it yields CASSPWTRIDTQYF.